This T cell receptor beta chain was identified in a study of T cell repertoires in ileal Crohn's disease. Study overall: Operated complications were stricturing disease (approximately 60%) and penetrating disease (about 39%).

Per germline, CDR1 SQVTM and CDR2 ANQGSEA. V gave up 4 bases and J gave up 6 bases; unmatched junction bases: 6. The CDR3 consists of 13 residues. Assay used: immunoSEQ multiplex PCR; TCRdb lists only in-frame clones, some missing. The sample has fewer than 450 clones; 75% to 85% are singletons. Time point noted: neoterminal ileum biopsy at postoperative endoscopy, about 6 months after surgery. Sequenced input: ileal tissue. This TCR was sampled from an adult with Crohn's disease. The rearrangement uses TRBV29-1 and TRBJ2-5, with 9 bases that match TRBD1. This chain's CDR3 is CSVGRQGGKTQYF. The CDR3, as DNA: TGCAGCGTTGGCCGACAGGGGGGGAAGACCCAGTACTTC.